This TCR beta chain stems from a study of blood T cell repertoires in COVID-19. CDR1 and CDR2 (germline): SGHNT, YYREEE (reference sequence). After removal of 7 bases from V and 2 bases from J, the junction contained 16 bases not matched to a gene. The CDR3 covers 17 residues. The protocol was immunoSEQ multiplex PCR, while the TCRdb copy is restricted to in-frame clones and leaves out a portion. The table has under 450,000 clones, 87% seen once; the top ten hold approximately 3%. Sequencing was done on a sample of PBMCs or T cells enriched from blood (not recorded which). This chain connects TRBV5-4 to TRBJ1-1; 8 bases match TRBD1. The sequence was obtained from a woman in her thirties who had recovered from COVID-19. The CDR3 sequence is CASSEPAAGGLNTEAFF. CDR3 nucleotides: TGTGCCAGCTCCGAGCCTGCGGCAGGGGGCTTAAACACTGAAGCTTTCTTT.